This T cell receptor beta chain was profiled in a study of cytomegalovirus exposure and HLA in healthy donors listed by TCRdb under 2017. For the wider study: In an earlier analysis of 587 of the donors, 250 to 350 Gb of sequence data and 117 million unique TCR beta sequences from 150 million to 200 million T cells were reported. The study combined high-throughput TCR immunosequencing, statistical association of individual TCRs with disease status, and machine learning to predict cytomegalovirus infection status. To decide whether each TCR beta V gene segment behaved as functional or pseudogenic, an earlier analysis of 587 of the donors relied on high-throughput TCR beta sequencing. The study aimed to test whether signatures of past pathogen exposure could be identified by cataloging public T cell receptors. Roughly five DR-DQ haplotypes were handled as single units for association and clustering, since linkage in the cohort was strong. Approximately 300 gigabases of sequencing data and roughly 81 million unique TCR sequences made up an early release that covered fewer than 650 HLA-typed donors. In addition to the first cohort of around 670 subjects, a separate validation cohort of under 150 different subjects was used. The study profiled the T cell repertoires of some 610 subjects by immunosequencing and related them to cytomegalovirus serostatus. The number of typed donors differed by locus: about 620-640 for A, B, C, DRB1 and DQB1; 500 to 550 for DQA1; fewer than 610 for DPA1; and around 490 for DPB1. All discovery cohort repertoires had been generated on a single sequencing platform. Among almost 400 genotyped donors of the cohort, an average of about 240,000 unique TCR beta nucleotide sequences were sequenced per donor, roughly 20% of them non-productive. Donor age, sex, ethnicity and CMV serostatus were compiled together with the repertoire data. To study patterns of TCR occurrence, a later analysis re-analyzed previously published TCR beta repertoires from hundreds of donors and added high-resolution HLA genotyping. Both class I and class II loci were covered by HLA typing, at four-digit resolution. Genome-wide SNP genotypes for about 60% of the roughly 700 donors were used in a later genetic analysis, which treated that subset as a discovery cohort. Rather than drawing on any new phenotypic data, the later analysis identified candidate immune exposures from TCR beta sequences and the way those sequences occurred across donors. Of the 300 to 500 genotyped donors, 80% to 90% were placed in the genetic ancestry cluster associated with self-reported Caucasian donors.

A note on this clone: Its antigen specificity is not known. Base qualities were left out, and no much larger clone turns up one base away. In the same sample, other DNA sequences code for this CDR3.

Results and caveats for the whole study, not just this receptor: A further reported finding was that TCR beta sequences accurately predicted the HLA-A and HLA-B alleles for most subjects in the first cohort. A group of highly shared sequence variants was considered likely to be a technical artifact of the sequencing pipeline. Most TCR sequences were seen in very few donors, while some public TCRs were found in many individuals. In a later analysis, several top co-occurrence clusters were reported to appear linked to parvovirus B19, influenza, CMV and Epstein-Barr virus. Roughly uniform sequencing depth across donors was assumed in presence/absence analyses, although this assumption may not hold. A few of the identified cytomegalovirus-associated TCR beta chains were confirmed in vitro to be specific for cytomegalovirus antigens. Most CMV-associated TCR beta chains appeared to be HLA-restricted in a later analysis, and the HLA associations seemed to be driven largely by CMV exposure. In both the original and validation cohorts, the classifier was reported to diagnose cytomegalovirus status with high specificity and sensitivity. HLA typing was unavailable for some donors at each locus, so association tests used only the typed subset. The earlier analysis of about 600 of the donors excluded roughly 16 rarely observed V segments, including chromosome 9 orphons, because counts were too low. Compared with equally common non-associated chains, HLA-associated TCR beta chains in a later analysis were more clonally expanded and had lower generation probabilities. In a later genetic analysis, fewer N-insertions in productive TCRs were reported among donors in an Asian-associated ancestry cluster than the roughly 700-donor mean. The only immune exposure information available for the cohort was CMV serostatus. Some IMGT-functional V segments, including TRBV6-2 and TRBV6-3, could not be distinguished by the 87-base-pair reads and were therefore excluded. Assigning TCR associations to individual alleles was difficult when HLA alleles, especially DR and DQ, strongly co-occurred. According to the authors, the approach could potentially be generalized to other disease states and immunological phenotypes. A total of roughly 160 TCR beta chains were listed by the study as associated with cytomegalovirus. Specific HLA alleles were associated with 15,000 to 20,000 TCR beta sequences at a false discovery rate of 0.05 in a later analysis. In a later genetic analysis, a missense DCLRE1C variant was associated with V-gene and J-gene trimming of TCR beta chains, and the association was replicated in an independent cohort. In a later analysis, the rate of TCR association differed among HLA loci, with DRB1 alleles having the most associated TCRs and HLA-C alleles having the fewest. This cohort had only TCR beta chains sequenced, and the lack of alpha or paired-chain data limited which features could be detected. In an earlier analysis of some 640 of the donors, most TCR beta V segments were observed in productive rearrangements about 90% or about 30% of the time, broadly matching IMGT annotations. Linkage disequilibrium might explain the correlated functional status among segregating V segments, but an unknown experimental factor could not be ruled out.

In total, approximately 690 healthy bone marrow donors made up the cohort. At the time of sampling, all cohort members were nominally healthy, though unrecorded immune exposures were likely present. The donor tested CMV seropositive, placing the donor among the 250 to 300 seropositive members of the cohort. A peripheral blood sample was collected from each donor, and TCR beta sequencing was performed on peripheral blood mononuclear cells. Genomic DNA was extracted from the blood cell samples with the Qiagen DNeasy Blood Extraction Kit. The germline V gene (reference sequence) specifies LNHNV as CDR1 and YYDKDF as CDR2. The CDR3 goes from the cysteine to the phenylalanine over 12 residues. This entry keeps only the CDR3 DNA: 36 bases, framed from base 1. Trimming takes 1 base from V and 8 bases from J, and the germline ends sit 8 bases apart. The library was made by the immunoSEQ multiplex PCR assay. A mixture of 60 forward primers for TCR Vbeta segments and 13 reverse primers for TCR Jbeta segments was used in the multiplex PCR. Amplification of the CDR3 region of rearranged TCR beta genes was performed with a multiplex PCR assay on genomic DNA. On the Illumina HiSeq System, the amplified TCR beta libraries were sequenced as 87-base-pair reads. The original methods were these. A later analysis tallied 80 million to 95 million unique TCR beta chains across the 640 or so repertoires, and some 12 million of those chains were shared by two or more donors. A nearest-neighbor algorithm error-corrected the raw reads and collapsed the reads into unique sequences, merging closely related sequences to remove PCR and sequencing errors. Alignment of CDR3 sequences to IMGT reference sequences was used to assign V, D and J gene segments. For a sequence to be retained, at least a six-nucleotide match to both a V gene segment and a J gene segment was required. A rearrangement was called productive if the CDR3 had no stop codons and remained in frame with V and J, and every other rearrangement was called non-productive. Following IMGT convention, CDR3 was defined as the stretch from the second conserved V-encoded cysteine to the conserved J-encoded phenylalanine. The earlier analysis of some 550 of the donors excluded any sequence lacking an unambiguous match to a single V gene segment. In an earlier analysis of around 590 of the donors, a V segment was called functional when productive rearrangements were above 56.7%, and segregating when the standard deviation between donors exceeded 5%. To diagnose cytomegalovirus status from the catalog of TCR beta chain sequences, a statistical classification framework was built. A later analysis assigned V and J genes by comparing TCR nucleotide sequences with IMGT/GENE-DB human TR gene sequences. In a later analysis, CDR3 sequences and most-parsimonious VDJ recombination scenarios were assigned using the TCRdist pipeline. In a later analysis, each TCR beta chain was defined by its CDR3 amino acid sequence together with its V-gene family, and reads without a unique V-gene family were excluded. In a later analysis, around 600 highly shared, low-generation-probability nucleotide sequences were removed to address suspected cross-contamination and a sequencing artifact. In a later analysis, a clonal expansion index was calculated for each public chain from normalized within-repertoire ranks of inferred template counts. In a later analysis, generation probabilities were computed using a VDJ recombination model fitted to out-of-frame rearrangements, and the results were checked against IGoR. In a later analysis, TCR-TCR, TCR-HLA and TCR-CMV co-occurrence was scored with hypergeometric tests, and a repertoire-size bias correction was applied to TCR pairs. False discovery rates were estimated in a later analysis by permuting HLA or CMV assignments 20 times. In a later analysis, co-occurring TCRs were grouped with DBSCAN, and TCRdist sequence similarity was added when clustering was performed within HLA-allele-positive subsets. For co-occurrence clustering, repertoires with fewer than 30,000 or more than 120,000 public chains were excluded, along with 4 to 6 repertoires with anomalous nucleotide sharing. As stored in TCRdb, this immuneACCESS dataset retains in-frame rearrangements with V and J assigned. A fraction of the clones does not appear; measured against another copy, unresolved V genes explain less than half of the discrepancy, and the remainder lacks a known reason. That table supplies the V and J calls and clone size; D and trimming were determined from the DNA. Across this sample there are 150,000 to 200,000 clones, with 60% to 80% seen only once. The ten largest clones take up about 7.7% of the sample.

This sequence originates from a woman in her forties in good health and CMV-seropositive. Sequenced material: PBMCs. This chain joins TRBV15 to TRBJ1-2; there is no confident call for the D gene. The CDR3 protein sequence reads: CATSRVGGGYTF. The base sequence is TGTGCCACCAGCAGAGTGGGAGGCGGCTACACCTTC.